Sequencing of this T cell receptor (beta chain) was carried out in a study of glioma-infiltrating T cells. Turning to the study itself: Sequencing aimed for 4.5- to 10-fold coverage of approximately 990,000 peripheral T cells. General study results and limits: Signature shared blood CDR3 motifs were enriched in low-divergence and depleted in high-divergence patients. Gliomas, especially low-grade, showed above-expected tissue-blood divergence; non-neoplastic patients showed below.

A word on this clonotype: What it binds is unknown. An end of the junction does not agree with germline; a read error may underlie this.

Using RNA template, CDR3s of TCR alpha and beta were amplified with iRepertoire arm-PCR. TCRdb re-called the multiplex PCR reads through MiXCR, storing one row per CDR3 protein. In the table there are about 410,000 distinct CDR3 sequences, roughly two fifths of which are singletons. The germline CDR1 and CDR2 sequences are MNHEY and SMNVEV (reference sequence). This CDR3 comprises 19 residues. The V gene is TRBV27, the J gene TRBJ1-1, with TRBD1 identical over 9 bases. This sequence was found in a human donor with low-grade glioma or glioblastoma, undergoing nonglioma brain surgery, or in good health (not recorded which). Material: glioma tissue, nonneoplastic brain tissue, or PBMCs (not recorded which). Here the CDR3 DNA reads TGTGCCAGCACGCCGTTACAGGGGGCAACGAGCACGATGAACACTAAAGCTTTCTTT. Encoded protein: CASTPLQGATSTMNTKAFF.